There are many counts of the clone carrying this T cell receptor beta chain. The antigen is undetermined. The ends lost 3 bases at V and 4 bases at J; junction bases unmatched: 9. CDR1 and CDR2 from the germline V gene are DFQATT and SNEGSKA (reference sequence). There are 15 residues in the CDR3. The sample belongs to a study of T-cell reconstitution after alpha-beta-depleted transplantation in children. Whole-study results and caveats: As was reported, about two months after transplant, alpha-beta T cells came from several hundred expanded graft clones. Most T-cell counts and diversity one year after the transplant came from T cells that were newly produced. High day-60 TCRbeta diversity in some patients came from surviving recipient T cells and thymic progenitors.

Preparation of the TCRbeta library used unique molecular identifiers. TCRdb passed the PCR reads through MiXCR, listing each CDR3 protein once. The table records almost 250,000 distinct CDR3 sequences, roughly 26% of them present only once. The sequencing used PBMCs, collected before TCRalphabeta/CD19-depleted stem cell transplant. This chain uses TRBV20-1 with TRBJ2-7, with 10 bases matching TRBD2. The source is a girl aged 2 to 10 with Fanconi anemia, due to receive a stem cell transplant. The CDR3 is CSARDLAGESYEQYF. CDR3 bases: TGCAGTGCTAGGGATCTAGCGGGAGAAAGTTACGAGCAGTACTTC.